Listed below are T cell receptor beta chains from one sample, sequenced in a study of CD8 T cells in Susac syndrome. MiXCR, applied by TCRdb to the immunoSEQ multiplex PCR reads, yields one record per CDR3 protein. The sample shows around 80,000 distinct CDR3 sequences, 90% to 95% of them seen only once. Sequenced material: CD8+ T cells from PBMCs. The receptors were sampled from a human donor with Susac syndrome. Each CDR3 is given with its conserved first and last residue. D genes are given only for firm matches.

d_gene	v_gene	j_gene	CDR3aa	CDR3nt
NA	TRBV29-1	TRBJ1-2	CSAHGDSNYGYTF	TGCAGCGCCCACGGAGATTCTAACTATGGCTACACCTTC
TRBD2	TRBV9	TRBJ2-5	CASSVRASGETQYF	TGTGCCAGCAGCGTCAGAGCTAGCGGGGAGACCCAGTACTTC
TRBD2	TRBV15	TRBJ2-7	CATSRESRGGYEQYF	TGTGCCACCAGCAGAGAGAGTCGCGGGGGTTACGAGCAGTACTTC
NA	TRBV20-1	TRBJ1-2	CSARWTAAYNYGYTF	TGCAGTGCTAGGTGGACAGCCGCTTATAACTATGGCTACACCTTC
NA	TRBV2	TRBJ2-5	CASSEWLEGTQYF	TGTGCCAGCAGTGAATGGTTAGAAGGGACCCAGTACTTC
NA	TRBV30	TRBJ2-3	CAWPEARDTQYF	TGTGCCTGGCCCGAAGCACGGGATACGCAGTATTTT
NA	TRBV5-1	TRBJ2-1	CASSAQEGRGYNEQFF	TGCGCCAGCAGCGCCCAGGAGGGGCGCGGGTACAATGAGCAGTTCTTC
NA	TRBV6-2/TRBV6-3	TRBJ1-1	CASSRAQTLNTEAFF	TGTGCCAGCAGTCGGGCACAGACCCTGAACACTGAAGCTTTCTTT
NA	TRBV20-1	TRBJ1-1	CSARAPPRTVLNTEAFF	TGCAGTGCTAGAGCCCCCCCGAGGACTGTCTTGAACACTGAAGCTTTCTTT
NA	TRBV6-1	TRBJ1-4	CASSENWGPNEKLFF	TGTGCCAGCAGTGAAAATTGGGGGCCTAATGAAAAACTGTTTTTT
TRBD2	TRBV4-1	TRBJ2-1	CASSPSGGSYNEQFF	TGCGCCAGCAGCCCCTCGGGGGGCTCCTACAATGAGCAGTTCTTC
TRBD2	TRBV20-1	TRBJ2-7	CSARGTRSSYEQYF	TGCAGTGCTAGGGGGACTAGGAGCTCCTACGAGCAGTACTTC
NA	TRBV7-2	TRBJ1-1	CASSRGIGLNTEAFF	TGTGCCAGCAGCCGCGGAATTGGGCTAAACACTGAAGCTTTCTTT
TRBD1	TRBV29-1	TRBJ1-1	CSVEVRRGPDLNTEAFF	TGCAGCGTTGAGGTGAGGAGGGGGCCCGACCTGAACACTGAAGCTTTCTTT
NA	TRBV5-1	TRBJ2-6	CASSLDRRSFSGANVLTF	TGCGCCAGCAGCTTGGACAGAAGATCCTTCTCTGGGGCCAACGTCCTGACTTTC
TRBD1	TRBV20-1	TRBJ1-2	CSAREVERGQIGYTF	TGCAGTGCTAGAGAGGTTGAAAGGGGGCAAATTGGCTACACCTTC
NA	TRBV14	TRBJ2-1	CASSQEPSARGHEQFF	TGTGCCAGCAGCCAAGAACCTAGCGCGAGGGGCCATGAGCAGTTCTTC
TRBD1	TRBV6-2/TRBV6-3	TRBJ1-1	CASSSEGGAGTEAFF	TGTGCCAGCAGTTCTGAAGGGGGCGCGGGCACTGAAGCTTTCTTT